This TCR beta chain emerged from a study of blood T cell repertoires in COVID-19. Study as a whole: Spain, Italy and the United States supplied samples that represented acute and convalescent COVID-19. The analysed material was cDNA or gDNA that came from T cells, B-cell-depleted T cells, or PBMCs.

Original analysis: Estimates of nucleated cell counts were drawn from the amplification of reference gene primers. Produced via immunoSEQ multiplex PCR; TCRdb's table is partial and in-frame only. The V and J calls and the clone size are those of that table, but D and trimming were determined from the DNA. The sample includes a few hundred thousand clones, around 90% of them seen just once. The CDR3 contains 15 residues. V gave up 2 bases and J gave up 1 base, with 11 bases separating them. Germline V CDR1 and CDR2: MNHNY, SVGAGI (reference sequence). This clone was counted a few times. The sequence was collected from an elderly man with acute or convalescent COVID-19. The V and J genes are TRBV6-6 and TRBJ1-1; D is undetermined. The specimen sequenced was peripheral blood. The CDR3 spells CASSYPTGRNTEAFF. DNA for the CDR3: TGTGCCAGCAGTTACCCGACGGGGAGGAACACTGAAGCTTTCTTT.